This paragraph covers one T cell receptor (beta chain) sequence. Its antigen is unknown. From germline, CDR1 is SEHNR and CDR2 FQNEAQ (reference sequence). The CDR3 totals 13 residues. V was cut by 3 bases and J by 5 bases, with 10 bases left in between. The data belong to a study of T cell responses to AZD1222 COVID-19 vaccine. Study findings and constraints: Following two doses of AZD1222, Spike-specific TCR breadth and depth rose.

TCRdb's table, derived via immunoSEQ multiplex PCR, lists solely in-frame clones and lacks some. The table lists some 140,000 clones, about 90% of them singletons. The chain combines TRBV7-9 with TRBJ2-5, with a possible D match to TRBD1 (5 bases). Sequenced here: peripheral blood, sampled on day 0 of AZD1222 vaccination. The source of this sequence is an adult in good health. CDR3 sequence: CASSFREGETQYF. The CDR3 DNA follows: TGTGCCAGCAGCTTCAGGGAAGGGGAGACCCAGTACTTC.